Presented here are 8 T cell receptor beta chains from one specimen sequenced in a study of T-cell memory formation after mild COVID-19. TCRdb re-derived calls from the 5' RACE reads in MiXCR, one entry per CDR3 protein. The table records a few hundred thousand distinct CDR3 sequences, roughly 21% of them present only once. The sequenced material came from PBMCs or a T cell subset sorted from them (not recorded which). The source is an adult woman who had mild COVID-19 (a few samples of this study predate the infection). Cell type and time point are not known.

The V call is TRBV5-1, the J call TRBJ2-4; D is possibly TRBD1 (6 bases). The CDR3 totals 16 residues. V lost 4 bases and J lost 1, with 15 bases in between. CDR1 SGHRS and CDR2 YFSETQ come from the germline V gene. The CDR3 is CASSPGTQGAKNIQYF. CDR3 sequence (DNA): TGCGCCAGCAGCCCTGGGACGCAGGGGGCCAAAAACATTCAGTACTTC.

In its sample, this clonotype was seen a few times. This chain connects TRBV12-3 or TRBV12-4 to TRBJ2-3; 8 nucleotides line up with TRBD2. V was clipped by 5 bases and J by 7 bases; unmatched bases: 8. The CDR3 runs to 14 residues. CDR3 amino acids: CASSHPGLENTQYF. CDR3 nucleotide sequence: TGTGCCAGCAGTCATCCGGGACTAGAGAATACGCAGTATTTT.

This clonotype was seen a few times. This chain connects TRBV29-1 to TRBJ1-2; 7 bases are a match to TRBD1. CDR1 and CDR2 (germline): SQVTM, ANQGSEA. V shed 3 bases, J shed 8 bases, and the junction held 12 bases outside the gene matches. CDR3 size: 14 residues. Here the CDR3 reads CSVEDRISSGGYTF. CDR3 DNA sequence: TGCAGCGTTGAGGACAGGATTTCCTCTGGGGGCTACACCTTC.

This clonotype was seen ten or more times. CDR3 sequence reads: CASSTDSYEQYF. In nucleotides, the CDR3 is TGTGCCAGCAGTACTGACAGCTACGAGCAGTACTTC. This sequence joins TRBV2 and TRBJ2-7, with TRBD1 as a possible D gene (5 bases). Trimming stripped 5 bases from V and 3 bases from J, with 8 bases between. Looked up from germline, CDR1 is SNHLY and CDR2 is FYNNEI. This CDR3 contains 12 residues.

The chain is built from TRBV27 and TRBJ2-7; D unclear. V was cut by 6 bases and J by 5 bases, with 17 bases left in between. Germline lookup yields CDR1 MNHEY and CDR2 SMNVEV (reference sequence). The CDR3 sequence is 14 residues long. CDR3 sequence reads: CASSLAFGGDEQYF. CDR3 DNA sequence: TGTGCCAGCAGCCTTGCCTTCGGCGGTGACGAGCAGTACTTC.

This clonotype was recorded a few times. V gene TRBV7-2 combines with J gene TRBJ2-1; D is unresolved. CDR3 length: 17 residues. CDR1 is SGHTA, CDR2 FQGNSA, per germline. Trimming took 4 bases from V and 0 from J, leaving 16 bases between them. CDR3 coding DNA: TGTGCCAGCAGCTCCCTCTTGCGGCTCAGCTCCTACAATGAGCAGTTCTTC. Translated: CASSSLLRLSSYNEQFF.

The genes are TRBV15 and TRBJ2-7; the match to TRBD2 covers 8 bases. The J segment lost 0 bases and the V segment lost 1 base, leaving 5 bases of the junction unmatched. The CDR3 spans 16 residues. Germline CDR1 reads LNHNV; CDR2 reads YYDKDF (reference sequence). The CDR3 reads CATSRGTGGHSYEQYF. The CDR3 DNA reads TGTGCCACCAGCAGAGGAACGGGGGGGCACTCCTACGAGCAGTACTTC.

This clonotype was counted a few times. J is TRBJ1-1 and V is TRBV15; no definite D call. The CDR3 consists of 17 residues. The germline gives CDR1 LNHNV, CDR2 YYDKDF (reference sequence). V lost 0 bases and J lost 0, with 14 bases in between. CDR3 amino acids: CATSRDLSYGLNTEAFF. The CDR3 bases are TGTGCCACCAGCAGAGATCTAAGTTACGGTCTGAACACTGAAGCTTTCTTT. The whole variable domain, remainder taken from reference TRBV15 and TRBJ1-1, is DAMVIQNPRYQVTQFGKPVTLSCSQTLNHNVMYWYQQKSSQAPKLLFHYYDKDFNNEADTPDNFQSRRPNTSFCFLDIRSPGLGDTAMYLCATSRDLSYGLNTEAFFGQGTRLTVV.